The entry below gives a single T cell receptor beta chain sequence along with its context. This sample stems from a study of human T cells and chemical hapten exposure. The CDR3 has 18 amino acids. Looked up from germline, CDR1 is LGHNA and CDR2 is YSLEER. With V trimmed by 0 bases and J by 7 bases, 9 bases remained unmatched. Time point here: patch test 2, 6 weeks after DPC sensitization. Indicated treatment: therapeutic diphenylcyclopropenone sensitization with weekly scalp DPC. As processed by the authors: Counting gave a median of around 100,000 TCRs per sample, with values ranging from roughly 20,000 to 700,000. TCRdb fed the RACE reads into MiXCR, producing one record per CDR3 protein. These V and J calls derive from TCRdb rather than the authors' analysis. Of 360,000 or so distinct CDR3 sequences in the sample, roughly 6.3% were seen once.

The receptor comes from a woman aged 18 to 35 with alopecia areata. Some clones in this sample may be carry-over from other donors' samples. V and J are TRBV4-3 and TRBJ2-1; 13 bases align to TRBD2. The source material was whole blood, sampled in connection with sensitization to the hapten diphenylcyclopropenone (DPC). CDR3 DNA: TGCGCCAGCAGCCAAGATAGGACTAGCGGGGGCCATGGGAATGAGCAGTTCTTC. This translates into CASSQDRTSGGHGNEQFF.